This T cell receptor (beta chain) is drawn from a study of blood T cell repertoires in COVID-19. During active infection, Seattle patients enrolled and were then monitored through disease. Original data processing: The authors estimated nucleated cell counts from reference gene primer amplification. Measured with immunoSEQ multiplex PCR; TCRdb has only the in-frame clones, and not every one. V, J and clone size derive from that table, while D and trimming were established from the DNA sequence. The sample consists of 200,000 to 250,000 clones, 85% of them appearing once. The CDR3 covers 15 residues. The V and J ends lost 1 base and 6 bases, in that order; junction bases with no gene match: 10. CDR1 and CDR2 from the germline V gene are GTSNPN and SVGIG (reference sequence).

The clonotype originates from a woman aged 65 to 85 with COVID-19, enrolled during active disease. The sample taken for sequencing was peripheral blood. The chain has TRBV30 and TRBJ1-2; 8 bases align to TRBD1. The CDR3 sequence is CAWSDLASGGHGYTF. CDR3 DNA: TGTGCCTGGAGTGACCTCGCTTCAGGGGGCCATGGCTACACCTTC.